What follows is one T cell receptor beta chain and its context. These data belong to a study of blood T cell repertoires in COVID-19. About the research overall: PBMCs, B-cell-depleted T cells, or T cells were the source of the cDNA or gDNA that made up the material.

CDR1 is SQVTM and CDR2 is ANQGSEA in the germline V gene. This CDR3 region has 14 residues. The ends were cut back, 0 bases at V and 0 bases at J, with 9 bases in the middle. In the original workflow: How many nucleated cells were present was estimated from reference gene primer amplification. Assay: immunoSEQ multiplex PCR; the TCRdb copy retains only in-frame clones and omits some. V and J calls and clone size are given by that table; D and trimming were obtained from the DNA. The sample lists 200,000 to 250,000 clones; about three quarters were seen once. Source material: peripheral blood. V and J are TRBV29-1 and TRBJ2-7; D unclear. This sequence was found in an older woman with acute or convalescent COVID-19. DNA of the CDR3: TGCAGCGTTGAAGAGATTAATAGCTCCTACGAGCAGTACTTC. It is translated as CSVEEINSSYEQYF.